The rows below give T cell receptor beta chains drawn from one sample of a study of blood T cell repertoires in COVID-19. The table came from immunoSEQ multiplex PCR; TCRdb's copy has only in-frame clones and leaves some out. The top ten clones hold 6.6% of a sample with around 70,000 clones, around 82% of them seen once. Sequenced: peripheral blood. These receptors were taken from a man in his sixties with acute or convalescent COVID-19. The conserved cysteine and the conserved F or W are not part of the CDR3 here.

TRBV19,TRBJ1-5,ASSPPDRESQPQH
TRBV19,TRBJ1-1,ASSGPMNTEAF
TRBV6-5,TRBJ1-1,ASWGRGNTEAF
TRBV7-2,TRBJ2-7,ASSYHSYEQY
TRBV2,TRBJ2-3,ASSRDSGGTDTQY
TRBV19,TRBJ1-1,ASSIVAGAMNTEAF
TRBV6-5,TRBJ2-7,ASSYSWQGYEQY
TRBV7-2,TRBJ2-1,ASSADTYNEQF
TRBV19,TRBJ2-3,ASSIGRTTDTQY
TRBV6-6,TRBJ2-5,ASSYSGTGSQETQY
TRBV5-4,TRBJ1-3,ASSPGAGPPSGNTIY
TRBV5-1,TRBJ2-6,ASSLSASGGLSPGANVLT
TRBV5-4,TRBJ1-2,ASSPGQGPYGYT
TRBV30,TRBJ2-2,AWSVRGEDTGELF